This T cell receptor beta chain was identified in a study of blood T cell repertoires in COVID-19. CDR3 size: 12 residues. Germline V CDR1 and CDR2: SQVTM, ANQGSEA. Trimming took off 4 bases at V and 3 bases at J, with 9 bases between the two ends. The data were produced by immunoSEQ multiplex PCR, yet TCRdb's version contains in-frame clones alone and is incomplete. The profile shows 110,000 to 150,000 clones, approximately 87% of them singletons. Sample: peripheral blood. The receptor was isolated from a human donor in a cohort sampled during active COVID-19. This chain uses TRBV29-1 with TRBJ1-1; no firm D call. In DNA, the CDR3 is TGCAGCGTTGGGTCGGGTGACACTGAAGCTTTCTTT. Residues: CSVGSGDTEAFF.